Below are 20 T cell receptor beta chains sequenced from a single sample in a study of blood T cell repertoires in COVID-19 (dated by TCRdb to between 2020 and 2021). The library relied on the immunoSEQ multiplex PCR assay. Here the immuneACCESS table is served through TCRdb, limited to in-frame sequences with V and J called. Missing clones are a known gap in these copies; in checked studies unresolved V genes cover under half, and the rest lacks a known reason. The sample contains about 160,000 clones, around 82% of them found a single time. The ten most abundant clones make up approximately 7% of the sample. The sequencing input was peripheral blood. The receptors stem from a woman aged 40 to 50 with COVID-19, enrolled during active disease.

CDR3 region: CASHPQGPNTEAFF. Here the CDR3 DNA reads TGTGCCAGCCATCCACAGGGGCCGAACACTGAAGCTTTCTTT. The chain uses TRBV27 and TRBJ1-1; 7 bases map to TRBD1. V lost 8 bases and J lost 1; bases outside the gene matches: 7. Per the germline V gene, CDR1 is MNHEY and CDR2 is SMNVEV (reference sequence). The CDR3 has 14 residues.

The chain couples TRBV5-1 to TRBJ2-7; a weak D match, TRBD2 (6 bases). The CDR3 sequence is 15 residues long. Per germline, CDR1 SGHRS and CDR2 YFSETQ. V was trimmed by 7 bases and J by 2 bases, leaving 19 bases between them. The chain's CDR3 is CASGSGEGLAYEQYF. In DNA form, the CDR3 reads TGCGCCAGCGGATCGGGAGAGGGGTTAGCCTACGAGCAGTACTTC.

Note on this clone: Different DNA sequences within this sample yield the same CDR3. The chain's CDR3 is CASSDSSGSYNEQFF. The CDR3 nucleotides are TGTGCCAGCAGTGACTCTAGCGGGAGTTACAATGAGCAGTTCTTC. The chain is built from TRBV6-4 and TRBJ2-1; 9 bases match TRBD2. CDR1 and CDR2 (germline): MRHNA, SNTAGT. The CDR3 spans 15 residues. V lost 0 bases and J lost 4; bases outside the gene matches: 1.

The rearrangement uses TRBV12-2 and TRBJ2-5; the tabulated D call, TRBD2, remains unverified against the DNA. TRBV12-2 is reported as a pseudogene. This CDR3 region has 18 residues. The CDR3 sequence is CASRLAPAGGQEGETQYF. The CDR3 DNA follows: TGTGCAAGTCGCTTAGCACCAGCGGGAGGTCAAGAAGGAGAGACCCAGTACTTC.

The CDR3 DNA is TGTGCCAGCACCGAGCGAGTACCTGGGGGGGAGACCCAGTACTTC. The encoded protein is CASTERVPGGETQYF. The chain is built from TRBV7-8 and TRBJ2-5; weak D call: TRBD2 (6 bases). The V gene lost 7 bases and the J gene lost 5 bases, with 20 bases spanning the gap. This CDR3 has 15 amino acids. Germline values: CDR1 SGHVS, CDR2 FQNEAQ.

This clone came up a few times. The chain recombines TRBV19 with TRBJ1-5; 11 bases fit TRBD1. Unmatched junction bases numbered 9, after V lost 9 bases and J lost 5 bases. CDR3 length: 15 amino acids. Germline assignment: CDR1 LNHDA and CDR2 SQIVND (reference sequence). DNA of the CDR3: TGTGCCAGCGCGTGGGGACAGGGGGTTGATCAGCCCCAGCATTTT. Amino acid sequence: CASAWGQGVDQPQHF.

The chain links TRBV5-6 to TRBJ2-2; perhaps TRBD2 as D (7 bases). CDR1 is SGHDT and CDR2 is YYEEEE in the germline V gene. The V end was cut by 6 bases, the J end by 2 bases, with 11 bases between. This CDR3 has 14 residues. The CDR3 region is CASIRGANTGELFF. CDR3 in DNA: TGTGCCAGCATCCGGGGGGCCAACACCGGGGAGCTGTTTTTT.

DNA for the CDR3: TGTGCCAGCAGCCGTTCCAGGGGGAGGACGGAGACCCAGTACTTC. Its protein is CASSRSRGRTETQYF. J is TRBJ2-5 and V is TRBV11-2; D may be TRBD1 (7 bases). Trimming pared 5 bases from V and 5 bases from J, leaving 18 bases between. Germline CDR1 and CDR2: SGHAT and FQNNGV. CDR3 length equals 15 residues.

The chain joins TRBV30 to TRBJ1-1; D is unresolved. The germline V gene has CDR1 GTSNPN and CDR2 SVGIG (reference sequence). This CDR3 spans 12 amino acids. V dropped 8 bases and J dropped 1 base, with 11 bases sitting between them. The CDR3 coding sequence is TGTGCCGCCACGACTGGGAACACTGAAGCTTTCTTT. Amino acid sequence: CAATTGNTEAFF.

The CDR3 reads CASSRQGICEQYF. The CDR3, as DNA: TGCGCCAGCAGCCGACAGGGAATCTGCGAGCAGTACTTC. The V and J genes are TRBV23-1 and TRBJ2-7, with 7 bases aligning to TRBD1. TRBV23-1 is sorted into the ORF group, with uncertain function. The CDR3 consists of 13 residues. After removal of 6 bases from V and 6 bases from J, the junction contained 8 bases not matched to a gene.

This clone was seen a few times. The gene calls are TRBV3-1 (or the pseudogene TRBV3-2) and TRBJ1-2, with D hard to call. There are 14 residues in the CDR3. The germline V gene has CDR1 LGHDT and CDR2 YNNKEL (reference sequence). Trimming took off 4 bases at V and 7 bases at J, with 16 bases between the two ends. The chain's CDR3 is CASSPRAPSGGYTF. CDR3 nucleotide sequence: TGTGCCAGCAGCCCCCGTGCCCCCAGCGGTGGCTACACCTTC.

The count of this clone is one. The CDR3 is CASSPPAAGASSQYF. CDR3 bases: TGTGCCAGCAGCCCACCGGCAGCGGGAGCAAGCTCGCAGTATTTT. The V gene is TRBV5-6, the J gene TRBJ2-3; 8 bases match TRBD2. Germline CDR1 SGHDT, CDR2 YYEEEE. The CDR3 spans 15 residues. J gave up 10 bases and V 4 bases, and 14 bases lay outside the gene matches.

This clone was counted once. The rearrangement uses TRBV6-5 and TRBJ2-1, with 8 nucleotides matching TRBD1. Germline lookup yields CDR1 MNHEY and CDR2 SVGAGI. The CDR3 length is 13 residues. The trim removed 10 bases at V and 5 bases at J, leaving 7 bases unmatched. CDR3 loop: CAIDRGVNNEQFF. The CDR3 region has the DNA TGTGCCATCGACAGGGGTGTGAACAATGAGCAGTTCTTC.

This clone was seen many times. V usage is TRBV20-1 and J usage is TRBJ2-1; no reliable D call. V lost 5 bases and J lost 4, with 3 bases in between. The V gene's germline CDR1 is DFQATT and CDR2 SNEGSKA (reference sequence). This CDR3 contains 10 residues. The CDR3 loop is CSAPYNEQFF. The CDR3 nucleotides are TGCAGTGCTCCTTACAATGAGCAGTTCTTC.

This clone showed up just once. The V gene is TRBV6-4, the J gene TRBJ2-7; a possible D gene is TRBD1 (5 bases). This CDR3 has 14 residues. V was shortened by 8 bases and J by 0 bases, with 14 bases between the two germline ends. Per germline, CDR1 MRHNA and CDR2 SNTAGT. The CDR3 sequence: CASHPDRNSYEQYF. The CDR3 DNA follows: TGTGCCAGCCACCCAGACAGAAACTCCTACGAGCAGTACTTC.

This chain's CDR3 is CATSDPGGTGNQPQHF. The CDR3 nucleotides read TGTGCCACCAGTGACCCAGGGGGCACGGGCAATCAGCCCCAGCATTTT. The J gene is TRBJ1-5, the V gene TRBV24-1; TRBD1 matches at 8 bases. Per the germline V gene, CDR1 is KGHDR and CDR2 is SFDVKD. This CDR3 comprises 16 residues. The junction had 6 bases not matched to a gene; V was cut back by 4 bases and J by 2 bases.

The genes are TRBV18 and TRBJ2-3; 7 bases are a match to TRBD1. After removal of 3 bases from V and 5 bases from J, the junction contained 20 bases not matched to a gene. CDR3 length: 19 residues. Germline CDR1 and CDR2: KGHSH and LQKENI. DNA for the CDR3: TGTGCCAGCTCACCCCTCCCAGCGACAGGGAAGGTTGTCGGAGATACGCAGTATTTT. The encoded protein is CASSPLPATGKVVGDTQYF.

The CDR3 DNA reads as TGTGCCAGCACGCAGGGGAAAAATCAGCCCCAGCATTTT. Its translation is CASTQGKNQPQHF. The chain is built from TRBV27 and TRBJ1-5; D possibly corresponds to TRBD1 (6 bases). Trimming shortened V by 7 bases and J by 4 bases, and 11 bases separated the two germline ends. The CDR3 consists of 13 residues. The germline V gene has CDR1 MNHEY and CDR2 SMNVEV (reference sequence).

V is TRBV21-1 and J is TRBJ1-5; the table calls TRBD1, which could not be checked here. TRBV21-1 is reported as a pseudogene. This CDR3 has 18 amino acids. The CDR3 bases are TGTGCCAGCAGCACTTCTACTTCCGGGACAGAGAGCAATCAGCCCCAGCATTTT. Its protein product is CASSTSTSGTESNQPQHF.

The chain has TRBV27 and TRBJ2-1; D unresolved. Germline assignment: CDR1 MNHEY and CDR2 SMNVEV (reference sequence). This CDR3 spans 15 amino acids. Trimming cost V 7 bases and J 0 bases, with 13 bases left between them. CDR3 in DNA: TGTGCCAGCACCCCTGTGGAGAGCTCCTACAATGAGCAGTTCTTC. Protein: CASTPVESSYNEQFF.